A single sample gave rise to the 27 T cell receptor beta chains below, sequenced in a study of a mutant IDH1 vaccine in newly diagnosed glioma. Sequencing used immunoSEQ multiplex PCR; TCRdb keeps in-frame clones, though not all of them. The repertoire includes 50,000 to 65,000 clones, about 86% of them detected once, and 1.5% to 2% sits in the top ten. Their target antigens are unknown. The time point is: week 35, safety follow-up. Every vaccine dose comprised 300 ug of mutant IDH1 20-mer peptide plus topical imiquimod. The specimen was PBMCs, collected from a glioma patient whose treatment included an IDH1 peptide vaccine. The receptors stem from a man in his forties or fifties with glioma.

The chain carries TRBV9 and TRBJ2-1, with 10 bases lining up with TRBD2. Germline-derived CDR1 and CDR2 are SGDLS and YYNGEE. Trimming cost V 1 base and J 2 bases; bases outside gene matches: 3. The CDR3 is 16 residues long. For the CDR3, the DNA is TGTGCCAGCAGCGTAACAGCGGGAGGGGCCTACAATGAGCAGTTCTTC. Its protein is CASSVTAGGAYNEQFF.

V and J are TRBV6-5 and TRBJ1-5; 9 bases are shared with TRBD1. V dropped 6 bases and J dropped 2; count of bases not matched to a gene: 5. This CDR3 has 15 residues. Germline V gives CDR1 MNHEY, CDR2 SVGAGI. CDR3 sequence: CASRGTGNGNQPQHF. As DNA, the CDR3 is TGTGCCAGCAGGGGGACAGGGAATGGCAATCAGCCCCAGCATTTT.

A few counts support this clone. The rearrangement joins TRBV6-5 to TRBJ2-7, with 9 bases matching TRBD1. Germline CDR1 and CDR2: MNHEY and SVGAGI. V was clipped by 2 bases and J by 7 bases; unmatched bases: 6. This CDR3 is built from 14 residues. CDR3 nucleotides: TGTGCCAGCAGTTACGGGGACAGGGCGGGGGAGCAGTACTTC. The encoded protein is CASSYGDRAGEQYF.

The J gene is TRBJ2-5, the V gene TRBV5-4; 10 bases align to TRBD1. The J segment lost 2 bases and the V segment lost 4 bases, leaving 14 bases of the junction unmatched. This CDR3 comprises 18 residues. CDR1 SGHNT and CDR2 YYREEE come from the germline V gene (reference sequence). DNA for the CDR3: TGTGCCAGCAGCCCGCAAGGGGATTGGGACAGGGGACAAGAGACCCAGTACTTC. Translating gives CASSPQGDWDRGQETQYF.

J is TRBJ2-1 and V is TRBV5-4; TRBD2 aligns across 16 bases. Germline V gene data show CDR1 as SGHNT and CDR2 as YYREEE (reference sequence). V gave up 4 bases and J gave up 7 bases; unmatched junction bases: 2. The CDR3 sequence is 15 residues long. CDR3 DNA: TGTGCCAGCAGCGGGACTAGCGGGAGGGCAAATGAGCAGTTCTTC. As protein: CASSGTSGRANEQFF.

The CDR3 region has the DNA TGTGCCAGCAGTTACCTTTCGGGTTATGGCTACACCTTC. This translates into CASSYLSGYGYTF. The rearrangement uses TRBV6-5 and TRBJ1-2; no clear D. The ends were cut back, 2 bases at V and 5 bases at J, with 9 bases in the middle. The V gene's germline CDR1 is MNHEY and CDR2 SVGAGI. This CDR3 has 13 amino acids.

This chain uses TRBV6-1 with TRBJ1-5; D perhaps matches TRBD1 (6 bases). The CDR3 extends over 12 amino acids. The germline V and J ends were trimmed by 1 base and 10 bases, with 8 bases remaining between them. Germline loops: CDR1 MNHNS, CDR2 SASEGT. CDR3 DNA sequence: TGTGCCAGCAGTGAAGGTGGGGGCCCCCAGCATTTT. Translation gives CASSEGGGPQHF.

CDR3 in DNA: TGTGCCAGCAGCCTTAAAGCGCACTACGAGCAGTACTTC. It is translated as CASSLKAHYEQYF. The chain employs TRBV7-6 and TRBJ2-7; D not resolved. Trimming removed 5 bases from V and 3 bases from J, with 11 bases in between. Germline loops: CDR1 SGHVS, CDR2 FNYEAQ. The CDR3 sequence is 13 residues long.

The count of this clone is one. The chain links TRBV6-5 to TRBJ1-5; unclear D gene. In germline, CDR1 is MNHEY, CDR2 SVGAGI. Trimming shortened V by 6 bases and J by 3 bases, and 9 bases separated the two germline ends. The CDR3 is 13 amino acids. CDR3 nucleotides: TGTGCCAGCAGGTCCCATGACAATCAGCCCCAGCATTTT. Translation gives CASRSHDNQPQHF.

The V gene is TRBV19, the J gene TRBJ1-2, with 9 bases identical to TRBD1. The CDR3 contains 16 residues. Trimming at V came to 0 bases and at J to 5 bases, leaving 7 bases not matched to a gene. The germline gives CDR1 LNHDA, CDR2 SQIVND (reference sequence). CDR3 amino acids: CASSIEGTGIFYGYTF. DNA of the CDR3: TGTGCCAGTAGTATAGAGGGGACAGGGATTTTTTATGGCTACACCTTC.

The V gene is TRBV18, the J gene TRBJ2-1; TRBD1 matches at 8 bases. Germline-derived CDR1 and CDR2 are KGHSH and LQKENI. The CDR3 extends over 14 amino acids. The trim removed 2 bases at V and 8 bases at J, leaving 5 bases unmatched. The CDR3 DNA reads TGTGCCAGCTCACCAACGCAGGGGGCTTATGAGCAGTTCTTC. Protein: CASSPTQGAYEQFF.

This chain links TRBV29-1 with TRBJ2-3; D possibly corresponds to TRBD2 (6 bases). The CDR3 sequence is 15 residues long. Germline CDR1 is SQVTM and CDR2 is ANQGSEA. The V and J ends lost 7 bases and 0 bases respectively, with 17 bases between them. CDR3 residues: CSASRDLTSTDTQYF. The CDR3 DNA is TGCAGCGCAAGCCGGGACTTAACTAGCACAGATACGCAGTATTTT.

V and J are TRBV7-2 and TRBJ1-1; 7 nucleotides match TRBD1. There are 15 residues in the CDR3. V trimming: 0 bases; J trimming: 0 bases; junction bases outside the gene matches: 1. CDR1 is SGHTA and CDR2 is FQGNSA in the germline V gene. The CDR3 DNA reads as TGTGCCAGCAGCTTAGCACAGGGGATGAACACTGAAGCTTTCTTT. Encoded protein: CASSLAQGMNTEAFF.

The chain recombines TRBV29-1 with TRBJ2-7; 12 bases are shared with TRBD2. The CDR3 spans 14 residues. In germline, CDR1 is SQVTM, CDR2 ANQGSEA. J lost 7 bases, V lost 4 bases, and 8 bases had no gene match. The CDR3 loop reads CSVASTSGRSEQYF. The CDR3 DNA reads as TGCAGCGTTGCCTCGACTAGCGGGAGAAGTGAGCAGTACTTC.

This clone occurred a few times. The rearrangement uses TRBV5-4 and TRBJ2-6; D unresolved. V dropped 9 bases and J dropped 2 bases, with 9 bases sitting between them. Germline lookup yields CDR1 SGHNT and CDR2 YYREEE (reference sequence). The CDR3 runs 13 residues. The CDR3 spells CATRTAGANVLTF. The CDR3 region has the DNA TGTGCCACCCGAACAGCTGGGGCCAACGTCCTGACTTTC.

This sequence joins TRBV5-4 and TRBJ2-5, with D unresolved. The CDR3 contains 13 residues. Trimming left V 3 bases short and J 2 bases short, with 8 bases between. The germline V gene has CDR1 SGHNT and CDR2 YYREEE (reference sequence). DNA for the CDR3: TGTGCCAGCAGCTCGAAACGGCAAGAGACCCAGTACTTC. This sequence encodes CASSSKRQETQYF. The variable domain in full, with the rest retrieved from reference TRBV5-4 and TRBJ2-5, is ETGVTQSPTHLIKTRGQQVTLRCSSQSGHNTVSWYQQALGQGPQFIFQYYREEENGRGNFPPRFSGLQFPNYSSELNVNALELDDSALYLCASSSKRQETQYFGPGTRLLVL.

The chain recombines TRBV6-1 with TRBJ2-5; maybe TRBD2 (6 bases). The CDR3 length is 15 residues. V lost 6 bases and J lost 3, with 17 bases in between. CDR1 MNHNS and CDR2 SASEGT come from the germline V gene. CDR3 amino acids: CASRRWGDPKETQYF. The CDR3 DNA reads TGTGCCAGCAGGAGGTGGGGGGACCCTAAAGAGACCCAGTACTTC.

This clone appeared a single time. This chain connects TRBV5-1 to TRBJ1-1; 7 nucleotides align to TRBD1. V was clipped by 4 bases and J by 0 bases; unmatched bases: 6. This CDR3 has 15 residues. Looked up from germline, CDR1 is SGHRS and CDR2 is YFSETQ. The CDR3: CASSPNRGVNTEAFF. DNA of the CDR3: TGCGCCAGCAGCCCAAACAGGGGCGTGAACACTGAAGCTTTCTTT.

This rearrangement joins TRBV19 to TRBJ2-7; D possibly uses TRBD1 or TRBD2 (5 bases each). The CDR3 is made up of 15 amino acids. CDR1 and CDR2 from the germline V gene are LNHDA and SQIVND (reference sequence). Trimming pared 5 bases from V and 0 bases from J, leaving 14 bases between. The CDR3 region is CASSYSGQSSYEQYF. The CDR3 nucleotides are TGTGCCAGTAGTTATTCGGGGCAAAGCTCCTACGAGCAGTACTTC.

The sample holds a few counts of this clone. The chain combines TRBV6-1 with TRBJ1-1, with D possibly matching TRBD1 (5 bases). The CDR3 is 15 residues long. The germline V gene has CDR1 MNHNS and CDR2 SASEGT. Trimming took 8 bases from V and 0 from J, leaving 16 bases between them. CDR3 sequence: CASVLMPGVNTEAFF. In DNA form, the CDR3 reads TGTGCCAGCGTCCTCATGCCGGGGGTGAACACTGAAGCTTTCTTT.

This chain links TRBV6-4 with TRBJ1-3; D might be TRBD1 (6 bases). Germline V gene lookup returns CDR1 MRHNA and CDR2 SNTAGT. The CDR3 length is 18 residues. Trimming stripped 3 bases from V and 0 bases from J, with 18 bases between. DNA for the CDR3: TGTGCCAGCAGTGATTTACAGGGTGCCCTTGACTCTGGAAACACCATATATTTT. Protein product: CASSDLQGALDSGNTIYF.

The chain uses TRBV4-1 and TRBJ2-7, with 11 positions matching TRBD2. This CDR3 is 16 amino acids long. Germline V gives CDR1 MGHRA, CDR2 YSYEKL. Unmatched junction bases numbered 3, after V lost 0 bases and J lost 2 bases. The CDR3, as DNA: TGCGCCAGCAGCCAAGAAGGGACTAGCGGAGCCTACGAGCAGTACTTC. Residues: CASSQEGTSGAYEQYF.

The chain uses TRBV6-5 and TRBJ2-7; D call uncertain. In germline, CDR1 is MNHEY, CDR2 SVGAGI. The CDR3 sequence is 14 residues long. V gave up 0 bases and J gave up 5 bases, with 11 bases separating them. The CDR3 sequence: CASSYSLGTHEQYF. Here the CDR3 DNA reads TGTGCCAGCAGTTACTCGTTAGGAACTCACGAGCAGTACTTC.

The CDR3 loop reads CSVEDVSQGSSEQYF. The CDR3, as DNA: TGCAGCGTTGAAGATGTGTCCCAGGGAAGTTCCGAGCAGTACTTC. The genes are TRBV29-1 and TRBJ2-7, with TRBD1 as a possible D gene (5 bases). V lost 0 bases, J lost 6 bases, and 18 bases lay in between. This CDR3 is built from 15 residues. Per the germline V gene, CDR1 is SQVTM and CDR2 is ANQGSEA.

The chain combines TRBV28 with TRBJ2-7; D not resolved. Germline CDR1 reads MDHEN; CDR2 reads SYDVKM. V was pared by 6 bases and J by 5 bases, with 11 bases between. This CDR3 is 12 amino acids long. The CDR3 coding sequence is TGTGCCAGCAGCCGTTGGAGCAACGAGCAGTACTTC. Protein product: CASSRWSNEQYF.

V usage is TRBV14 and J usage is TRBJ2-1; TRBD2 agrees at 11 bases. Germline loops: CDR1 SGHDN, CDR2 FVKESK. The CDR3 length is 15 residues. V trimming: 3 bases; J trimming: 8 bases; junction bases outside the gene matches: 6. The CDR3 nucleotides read TGTGCCAGCAGCCAGGGTAGCGGGAGGGCCCATGAGCAGTTCTTC. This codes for CASSQGSGRAHEQFF.

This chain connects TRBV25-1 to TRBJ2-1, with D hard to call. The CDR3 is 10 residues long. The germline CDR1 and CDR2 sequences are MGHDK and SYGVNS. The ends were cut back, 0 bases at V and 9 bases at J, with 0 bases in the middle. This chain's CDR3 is CASSEYEQFF. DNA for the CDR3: TGTGCCAGCAGTGAATATGAGCAGTTCTTC.